The 2 T cell receptor beta chains listed next were all sequenced from one sample in a study of tumor and adjacent non-tumor tissue in lung cancer. Three rounds of nested PCR, following a modified ARM-PCR protocol, produced the TCRbeta library. Each CDR3 protein gets one entry after TCRdb re-called the multiplex PCR reads with MiXCR. This sample has around 210,000 distinct CDR3 sequences, with around 71% found just once. No cell sorting was done before RNA was extracted from the tissue. The sequencing input was lung tumor tissue. The source of these receptors is a man between 60 and 75 years old with non-small cell lung cancer.

Regarding this clonotype: One junction end does not reproduce the germline sequence, and a read error may be involved. The chain is built from TRBV6-5 and TRBJ1-1; D possibly corresponds to TRBD1 (5 bases). Germline CDR1 is MNHEY and CDR2 is SVGAGI. This CDR3 has 14 residues. CDR3 in DNA: TGTGTCAGCAGTTACTCGCCCCGGACATCGATAACTTTCTTT. It is translated as CVSSYSPRTSITFF.

In regard to this clonotype: This may be a read error, as it is one base from a much larger clone. The chain employs TRBV12-3 or TRBV12-4 and TRBJ2-3; D call uncertain. Trimming stripped 6 bases from V and 2 bases from J, with 15 bases between. This CDR3 is built from 15 residues. CDR3 sequence: CASSEEIGATDTQYF. The CDR3 region has the DNA TGTGCCAGCAGCGAGGAGATAGGAGCCACAGATACGCAGTATTTT.